These T cell receptor beta chains were read from a single sample in a study of cytomegalovirus exposure and HLA in healthy donors. TCRdb's copy holds only in-frame clones and misses some; the assay was immunoSEQ multiplex PCR. The sample contains approximately 110,000 clones, approximately 84% of which appear only once. Material for sequencing was PBMCs. The source is a man between 50 and 59 years old in good health and CMV-seronegative. The CDR3 runs from the conserved cysteine through the conserved F or W. The D gene is left open where the match is weak. Part of the rows lack a size; the others show once, few, many or a class for expanded clones.

d_gene	v_gene	abundance	j_gene	CDR3aa	CDR3nt
.	TRBV28	once	TRBJ2-5	CASSFRGGTQYF	TGTGCCAGCAGTTTTCGGGGAGGGACCCAGTACTTC
.	TRBV30	.	TRBJ2-1	CAWSVWQGGNNEQFF	TGTGCCTGGAGTGTATGGCAGGGGGGAAACAATGAGCAGTTCTTC
.	TRBV28	few	TRBJ1-5	CASSPGGLYSNQPQHF	TGTGCCAGCAGCCCCGGGGGACTTTATAGCAATCAGCCCCAGCATTTT
TRBD1	TRBV2	.	TRBJ2-7	CASSEGIQGAKEQYF	TGTGCCAGCAGTGAAGGGATACAGGGGGCGAAGGAGCAGTACTTC
.	TRBV7-2	.	TRBJ1-2	CASSLLQADGYTF	TGTGCCAGCAGCTTATTACAGGCCGATGGCTACACCTTC
TRBD2	TRBV29-1	.	TRBJ2-7	CSVVSSGVYEQYF	TGCAGCGTTGTTTCGAGCGGGGTATACGAGCAGTACTTC
TRBD2	TRBV5-3	.	TRBJ2-5	CARPGGEGQETQYF	TGTGCCCGGCCGGGAGGCGAAGGCCAAGAGACCCAGTACTTC
.	TRBV5-1	.	TRBJ1-1	CASSIGGGSNTEAFF	TGCGCCAGCAGCATTGGAGGAGGGTCGAACACTGAAGCTTTCTTT
.	TRBV19	.	TRBJ2-7	CASGGIYEQYF	TGTGCCTCTGGAGGGATTTATGAGCAGTACTTC
TRBD1	TRBV28	.	TRBJ1-2	CATRTGGVYGYTF	TGTGCCACGCGGACAGGGGGAGTCTATGGCTACACCTTC
.	TRBV5-4	.	TRBJ1-1	CAAGAVNTEAFF	TGTGCCGCAGGGGCCGTGAACACTGAAGCTTTCTTT
TRBD1	TRBV19	.	TRBJ2-3	CASSQGEGKDTQYF	TGTGCCAGTAGTCAGGGGGAAGGGAAAGATACGCAGTATTTT
.	TRBV18	few	TRBJ1-5	CASSPPSPGHSNQPQHF	TGTGCCAGCTCACCACCGTCGCCAGGACATAGCAATCAGCCCCAGCATTTT
TRBD1	TRBV10-3	.	TRBJ1-1	CAIRGQPGGDTEAFF	TGTGCCATCAGGGGACAGCCAGGAGGGGACACTGAAGCTTTCTTT
TRBD2	TRBV28	.	TRBJ2-3	CASSLGSSGGRMQYF	TGTGCCAGCAGTTTGGGGTCTAGCGGGGGTCGAATGCAGTATTTT
TRBD1	TRBV11-3	few	TRBJ2-3	CASSRGTGESDTQYF	TGTGCCAGCAGCAGGGGGACAGGGGAATCAGATACGCAGTATTTT
TRBD1	TRBV7-9	.	TRBJ1-2	CASSGRTGSIGGYTF	TGTGCCAGCAGCGGACGGACAGGGAGTATCGGAGGCTACACCTTC
.	TRBV30	few	TRBJ2-1	CAWSGGNEQFF	TGTGCCTGGAGTGGAGGGAATGAGCAGTTCTTC
.	TRBV7-8	.	TRBJ2-7	CASSLSGSSPSYEQYF	TGTGCCAGCAGCCTATCGGGGAGCAGTCCCTCCTACGAGCAGTACTTC
.	TRBV30	.	TRBJ2-1	CAWSAPRVRVDNEQFF	TGTGCCTGGAGTGCTCCTCGGGTCAGGGTGGACAATGAGCAGTTCTTC
TRBD1	TRBV7-8	.	TRBJ1-2	CASSSRQGSNYGYTF	TGTGCCAGCAGCTCCCGACAGGGATCCAACTATGGCTACACCTTC